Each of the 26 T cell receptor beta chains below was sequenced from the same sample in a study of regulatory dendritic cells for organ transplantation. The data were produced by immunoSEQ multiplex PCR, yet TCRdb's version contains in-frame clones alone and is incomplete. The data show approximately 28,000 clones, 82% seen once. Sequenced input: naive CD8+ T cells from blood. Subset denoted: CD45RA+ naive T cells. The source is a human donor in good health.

The chain's CDR3 is CASSLDRAETQYF. The CDR3 region has the DNA TGTGCCAGCAGCTTAGACAGGGCGGAGACCCAGTACTTC. The genes are TRBV7-9 and TRBJ2-5; D is possibly TRBD1 (6 bases). The CDR3 loop spans 13 amino acids. Germline values: CDR1 SEHNR, CDR2 FQNEAQ (reference sequence). V lost 1 base and J 5 bases, leaving 8 bases between the germline ends.

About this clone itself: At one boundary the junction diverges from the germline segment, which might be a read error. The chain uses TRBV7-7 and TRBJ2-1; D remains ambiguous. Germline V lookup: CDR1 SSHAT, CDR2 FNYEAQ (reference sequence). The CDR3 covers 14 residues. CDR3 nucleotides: TGTGCTAGCAGCTTGGGTCGGAGAGACAATGAGCAGTTCTTC. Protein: CASSLGRRDNEQFF.

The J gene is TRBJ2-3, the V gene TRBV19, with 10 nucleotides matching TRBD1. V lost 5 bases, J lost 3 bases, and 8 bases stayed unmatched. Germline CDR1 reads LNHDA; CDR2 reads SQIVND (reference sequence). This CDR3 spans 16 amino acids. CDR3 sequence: CASSPGGTGATDTQYF. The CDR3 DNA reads TGTGCCAGTAGTCCCGGGGGGACAGGGGCTACAGATACGCAGTATTTT.

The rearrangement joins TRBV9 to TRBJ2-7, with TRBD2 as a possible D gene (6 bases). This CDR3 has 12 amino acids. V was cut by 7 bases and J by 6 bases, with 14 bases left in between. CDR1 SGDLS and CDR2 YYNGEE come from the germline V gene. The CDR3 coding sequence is TGTGCCAGCGCGGGGCTGAGTAGCGAGCAGTACTTC. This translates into CASAGLSSEQYF. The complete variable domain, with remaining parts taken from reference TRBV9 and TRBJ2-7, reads DSGVTQTPKHLITATGQRVTLRCSPRSGDLSVYWYQQSLDQGLQFLIQYYNGEERAKGNILERFSAQQFPDLHSELNLSSLELGDSALYFCASAGLSSEQYFGPGTRLTVT.

The CDR3 coding sequence is TGCGCCAGCAGCCAAGATCCAGGGAATAACTATGGCTACACCTTC. It translates to CASSQDPGNNYGYTF. The chain joins TRBV4-1 to TRBJ1-2, with TRBD1 as a possible D gene (5 bases). V was cut by 0 bases and J by 1 base, with 9 bases left in between. The CDR3 runs 15 residues. Looked up from germline, CDR1 is MGHRA and CDR2 is YSYEKL.

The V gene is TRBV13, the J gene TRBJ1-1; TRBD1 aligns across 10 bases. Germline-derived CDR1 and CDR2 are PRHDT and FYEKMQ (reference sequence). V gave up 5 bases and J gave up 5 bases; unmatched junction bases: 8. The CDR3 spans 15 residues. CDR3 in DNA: TGTGCCAGCAGCGCCACCGGGACAGGGGAAACTGAAGCTTTCTTT. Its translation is CASSATGTGETEAFF.

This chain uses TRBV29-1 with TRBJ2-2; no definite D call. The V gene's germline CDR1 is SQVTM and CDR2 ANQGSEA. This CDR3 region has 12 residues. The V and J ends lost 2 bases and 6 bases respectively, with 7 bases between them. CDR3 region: CSVESESGELFF. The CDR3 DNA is TGCAGCGTTGAAAGTGAGTCCGGGGAGCTGTTTTTT.

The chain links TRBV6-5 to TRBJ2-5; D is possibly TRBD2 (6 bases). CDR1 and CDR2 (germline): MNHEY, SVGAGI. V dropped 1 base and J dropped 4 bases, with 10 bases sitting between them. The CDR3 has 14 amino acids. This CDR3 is CASSYLGGGETQYF. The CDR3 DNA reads TGTGCCAGCAGTTACTTGGGGGGAGGAGAGACCCAGTACTTC.

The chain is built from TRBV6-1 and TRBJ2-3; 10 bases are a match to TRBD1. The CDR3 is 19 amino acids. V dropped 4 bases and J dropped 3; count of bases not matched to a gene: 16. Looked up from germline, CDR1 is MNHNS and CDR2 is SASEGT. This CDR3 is CASSGEGIWDRGKTDTQYF. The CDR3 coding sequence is TGTGCCAGCAGTGGAGAAGGAATTTGGGACAGGGGTAAAACAGATACGCAGTATTTT.

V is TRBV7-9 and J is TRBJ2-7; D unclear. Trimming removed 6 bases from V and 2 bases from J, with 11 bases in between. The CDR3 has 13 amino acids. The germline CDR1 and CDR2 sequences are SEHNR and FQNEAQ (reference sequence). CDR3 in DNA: TGTGCCAGCAGATCCGACACCACCTACGAGCAGTACTTC. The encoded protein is CASRSDTTYEQYF.

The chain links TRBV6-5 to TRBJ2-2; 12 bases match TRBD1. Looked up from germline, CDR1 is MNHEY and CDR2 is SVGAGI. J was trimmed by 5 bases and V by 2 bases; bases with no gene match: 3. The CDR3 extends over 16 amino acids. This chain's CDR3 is CASSYGTGGLTGELFF. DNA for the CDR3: TGTGCCAGCAGTTACGGGACAGGGGGCTTGACCGGGGAGCTGTTTTTT.

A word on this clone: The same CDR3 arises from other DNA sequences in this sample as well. CDR3 sequence reads: CASSQDRSSYNEQFF. CDR3 bases: TGCGCCAGCAGCCAGGACAGGAGCTCCTACAATGAGCAGTTCTTC. The genes are TRBV4-3 and TRBJ2-1; 7 bases agree with TRBD1. The length of the CDR3 is 15 residues. From germline, CDR1 is LGHNA and CDR2 YSLEER. Germline trimming cut 3 bases from V and 0 bases from J; bases unmatched to any gene: 2.

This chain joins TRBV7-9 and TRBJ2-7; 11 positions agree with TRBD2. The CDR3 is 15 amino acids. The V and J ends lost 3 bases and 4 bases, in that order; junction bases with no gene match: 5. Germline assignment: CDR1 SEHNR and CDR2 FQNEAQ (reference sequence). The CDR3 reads CASSLITSGGYEQYF. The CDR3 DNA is TGTGCCAGCAGCTTGATAACTAGCGGGGGATACGAGCAGTACTTC.

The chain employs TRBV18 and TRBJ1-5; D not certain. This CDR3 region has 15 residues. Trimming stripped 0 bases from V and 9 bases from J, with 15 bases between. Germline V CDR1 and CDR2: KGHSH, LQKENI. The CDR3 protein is CASSPPGSPLGPQHF. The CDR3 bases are TGTGCCAGCTCACCACCCGGTAGCCCACTGGGGCCCCAGCATTTT.

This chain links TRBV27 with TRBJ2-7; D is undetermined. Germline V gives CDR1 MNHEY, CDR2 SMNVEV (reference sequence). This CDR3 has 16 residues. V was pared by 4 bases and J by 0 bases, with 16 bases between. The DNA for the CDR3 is TGTGCCAGCAGTTCGAGCCCCTCTCCGGGCTCCTACGAGCAGTACTTC. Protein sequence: CASSSSPSPGSYEQYF.

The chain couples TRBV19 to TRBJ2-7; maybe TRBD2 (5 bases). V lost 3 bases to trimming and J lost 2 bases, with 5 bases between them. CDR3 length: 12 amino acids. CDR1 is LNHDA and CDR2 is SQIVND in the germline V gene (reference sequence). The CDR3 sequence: CASSMGAYEQYF. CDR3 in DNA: TGTGCCAGTAGTATGGGAGCCTACGAGCAGTACTTC.

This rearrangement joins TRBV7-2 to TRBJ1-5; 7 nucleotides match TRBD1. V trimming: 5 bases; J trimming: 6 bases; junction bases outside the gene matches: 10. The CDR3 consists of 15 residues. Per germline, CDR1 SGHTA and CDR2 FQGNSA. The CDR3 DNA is TGTGCCAGCAGCCGAGGGGCAGGGGGTAGTCAGCCCCAGCATTTT. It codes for CASSRGAGGSQPQHF.

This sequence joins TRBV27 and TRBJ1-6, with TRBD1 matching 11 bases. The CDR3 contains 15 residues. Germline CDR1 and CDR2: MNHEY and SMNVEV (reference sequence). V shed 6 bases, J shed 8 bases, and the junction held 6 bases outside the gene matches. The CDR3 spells CASRLGTGGDSPLHF. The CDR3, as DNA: TGTGCCAGCAGACTCGGGACAGGGGGAGATTCACCCCTCCACTTT.

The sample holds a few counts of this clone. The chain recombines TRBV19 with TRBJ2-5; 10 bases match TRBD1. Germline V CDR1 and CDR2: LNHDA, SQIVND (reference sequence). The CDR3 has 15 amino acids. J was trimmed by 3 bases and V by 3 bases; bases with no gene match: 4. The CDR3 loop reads CASSIFGTGEETQYF. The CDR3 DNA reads TGTGCCAGTAGTATTTTCGGGACAGGGGAAGAGACCCAGTACTTC.

CDR3 amino acids: CASSYVVSDEQYF. Written as DNA, the CDR3 is TGCGCCAGCAGCTATGTGGTTTCGGACGAGCAGTACTTC. The chain has TRBV4-1 and TRBJ2-7; D is ambiguous. Germline CDR1 reads MGHRA; CDR2 reads YSYEKL. V shed 5 bases and J shed 5 bases, with 13 bases lying between them. The CDR3 consists of 13 residues.

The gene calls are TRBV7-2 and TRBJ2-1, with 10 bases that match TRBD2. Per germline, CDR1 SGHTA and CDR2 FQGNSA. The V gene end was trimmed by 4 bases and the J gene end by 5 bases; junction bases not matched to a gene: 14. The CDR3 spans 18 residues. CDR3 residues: CASSSRSGGAVRDNEQFF. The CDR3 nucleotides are TGTGCCAGCAGCTCCCGGAGCGGGGGGGCAGTGAGAGACAATGAGCAGTTCTTC.

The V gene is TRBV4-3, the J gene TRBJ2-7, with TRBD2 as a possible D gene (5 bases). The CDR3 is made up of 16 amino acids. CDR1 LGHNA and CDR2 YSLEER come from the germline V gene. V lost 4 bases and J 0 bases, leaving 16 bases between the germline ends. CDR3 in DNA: TGCGCCAGCAGCCGGGGATGGAGGTTGAACTCCTACGAGCAGTACTTC. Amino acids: CASSRGWRLNSYEQYF.

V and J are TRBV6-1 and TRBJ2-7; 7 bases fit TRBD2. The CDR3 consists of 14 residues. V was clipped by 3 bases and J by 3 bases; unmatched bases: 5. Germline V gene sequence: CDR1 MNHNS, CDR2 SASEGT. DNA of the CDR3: TGTGCCAGCAGTGATGGGGGGGAAGGCTACGAGCAGTACTTC. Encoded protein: CASSDGGEGYEQYF.

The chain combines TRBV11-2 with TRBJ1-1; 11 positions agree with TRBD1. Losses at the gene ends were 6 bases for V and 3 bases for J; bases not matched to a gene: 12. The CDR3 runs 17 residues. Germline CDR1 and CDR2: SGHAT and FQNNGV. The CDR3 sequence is CASRPRTGGFGDTEAFF. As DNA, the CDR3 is TGTGCCAGCAGACCTAGGACAGGGGGCTTTGGGGACACTGAAGCTTTCTTT. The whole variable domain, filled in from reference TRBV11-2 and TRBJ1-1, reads EAGVAQSPRYKIIEKRQSVAFWCNPISGHATLYWYQQILGQGPKLLIQFQNNGVVDDSQLPKDRFSAERLKGVDSTLKIQPAKLEDSAVYLCASRPRTGGFGDTEAFFGQGTRLTVV.

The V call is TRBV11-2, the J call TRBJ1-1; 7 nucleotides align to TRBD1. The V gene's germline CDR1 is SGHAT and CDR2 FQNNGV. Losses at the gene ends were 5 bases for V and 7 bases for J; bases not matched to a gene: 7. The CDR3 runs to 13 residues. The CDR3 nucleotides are TGTGCCAGCAGCACGGGGACAGTCTTTGAAGCTTTCTTT. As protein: CASSTGTVFEAFF. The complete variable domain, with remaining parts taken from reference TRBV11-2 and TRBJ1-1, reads EAGVAQSPRYKIIEKRQSVAFWCNPISGHATLYWYQQILGQGPKLLIQFQNNGVVDDSQLPKDRFSAERLKGVDSTLKIQPAKLEDSAVYLCASSTGTVFEAFFGQGTRLTVV.

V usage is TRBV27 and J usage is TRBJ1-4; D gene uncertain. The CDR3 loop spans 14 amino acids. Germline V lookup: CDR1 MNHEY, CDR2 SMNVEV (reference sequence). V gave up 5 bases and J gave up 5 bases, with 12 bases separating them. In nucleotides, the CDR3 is TGTGCCAGCAGTCGAACCGACGGGAATGAAAAACTGTTTTTT. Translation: CASSRTDGNEKLFF. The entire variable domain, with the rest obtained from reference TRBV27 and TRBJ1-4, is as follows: EAQVTQNPRYLITVTGKKLTVTCSQNMNHEYMSWYRQDPGLGLRQIYYSMNVEVTDKGDVPEGYKVSRKEKRNFPLILESPSPNQTSLYFCASSRTDGNEKLFFGSGTQLSVL.